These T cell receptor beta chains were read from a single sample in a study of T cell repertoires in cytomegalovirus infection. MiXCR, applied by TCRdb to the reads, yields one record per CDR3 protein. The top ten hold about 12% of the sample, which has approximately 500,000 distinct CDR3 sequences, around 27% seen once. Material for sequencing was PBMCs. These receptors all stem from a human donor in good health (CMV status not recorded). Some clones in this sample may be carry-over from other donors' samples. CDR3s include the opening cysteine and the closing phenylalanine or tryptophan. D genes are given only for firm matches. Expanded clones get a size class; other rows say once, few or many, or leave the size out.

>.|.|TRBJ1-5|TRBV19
TGTGCCAGTACCCCTCCCGGCAGGCCGAATCAGCCCCAGCATTTT
CASTPPGRPNQPQHF
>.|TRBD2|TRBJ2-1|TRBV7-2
TGTGCCAGCAGGTTTACTAGCGGGGTGAACAATGAGCAGTTCTTC
CASRFTSGVNNEQFF
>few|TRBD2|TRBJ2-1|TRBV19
TGTGCCAGTAGTACCCAGGCGAGCGGGAGAGGAGGGATAAATGAGCAGTTCTTC
CASSTQASGRGGINEQFF
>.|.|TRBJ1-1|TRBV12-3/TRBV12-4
TGTGCCAGCAGTGTACGTGGGGGGCTGGTTACTGAAGCTTTCTTT
CASSVRGGLVTEAFF
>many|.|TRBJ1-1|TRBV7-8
TGTGCCAGCAGCTTCTGGGGGGAGGACACTGAAGCTTTCTTT
CASSFWGEDTEAFF
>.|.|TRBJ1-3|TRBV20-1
TGCAGTGCGACCGATCATAACTCTGGAAACACCATATATTTT
CSATDHNSGNTIYF
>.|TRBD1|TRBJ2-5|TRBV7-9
TGTGCCAGCAGCTCAATGAAAAGACAGGGGGCGGCGACCCAGTACTTC
CASSSMKRQGAATQYF
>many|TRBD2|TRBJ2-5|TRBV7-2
TGTGCCAGCAGCGGCCTGGGACTAGCAGAGACCCAGTACTTC
CASSGLGLAETQYF
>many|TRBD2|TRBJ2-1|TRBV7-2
TGTGCCAGCAGCCCAACTAGCGGCAATGAGCAGTTCTTC
CASSPTSGNEQFF
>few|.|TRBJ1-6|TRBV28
TGTGCCAGCAGTTTAAGTCGGTCGAAAAAATCACCCCTCCACTTT
CASSLSRSKKSPLHF
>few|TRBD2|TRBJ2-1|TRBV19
TGTGCCAGTAGTATTCTAGCGGGAGTCTCGAGCTCCTACAATGAGCAGTTCTTC
CASSILAGVSSSYNEQFF
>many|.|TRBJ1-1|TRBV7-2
TGTGCCAGCAGCCTCCCCGTTCGGACTGAAGCTTTCTTT
CASSLPVRTEAFF
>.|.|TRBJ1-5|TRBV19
TGTGCCAGTAGTATGATGAGGGGCAACAATCAGCCCCAGCATTTT
CASSMMRGNNQPQHF
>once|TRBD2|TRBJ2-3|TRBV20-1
TGCAGTGCTAGGGGGAGCGGGATCGCCCCAGATACGCAGTATTTT
CSARGSGIAPDTQYF
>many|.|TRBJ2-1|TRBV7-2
TGTGCCAGCAGCTTATATGTCAATGAGCAGTTCTTC
CASSLYVNEQFF
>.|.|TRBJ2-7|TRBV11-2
TGTGCCAGCAGCTCCCTAAAAGGGACTTCAACCTACGAGCAGTACTTC
CASSSLKGTSTYEQYF
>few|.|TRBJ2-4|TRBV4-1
TGCGCCAGCAGCCAAGTGAGCAGACTAGCCAAAAACATTCAGTACTTC
CASSQVSRLAKNIQYF
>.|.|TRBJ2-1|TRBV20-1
TGCAGTGTTCTTGACTTAGGTGCGTCCTACAATGAGCAGTTCTTC
CSVLDLGASYNEQFF
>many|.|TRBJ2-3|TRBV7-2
TGTGCCAGCAGCTTAGGCATGGGGGCTGATACGCAGTATTTT
CASSLGMGADTQYF
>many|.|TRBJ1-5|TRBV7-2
TGTGCCAGCAGCTTAGTTGGCAGTAGCAATCAGCCCCAGCATTTT
CASSLVGSSNQPQHF
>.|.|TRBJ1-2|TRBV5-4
TGTGCCAGCAGCTCTCGGGGGGCGAATGGCTACACCTTC
CASSSRGANGYTF
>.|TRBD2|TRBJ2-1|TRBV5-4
TGTGCCAGCAGCCTCAATCCGGGACTAGCGTTTAGCAATGAGCAGTTCTTC
CASSLNPGLAFSNEQFF
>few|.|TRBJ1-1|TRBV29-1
TGCAGCGTTGATGGATATAGGAACACTGAAGCTTTCTTT
CSVDGYRNTEAFF
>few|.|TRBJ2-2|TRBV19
TGTGCCAGTACCCCCCGGCAGGGGGGTATCACCGGGGAGCTGTTTTTT
CASTPRQGGITGELFF
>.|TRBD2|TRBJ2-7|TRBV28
TGTGCCAGCAGTTTGCCCCTTTACGGGAGGCCCTCGGGTGAGCAGTACTTC
CASSLPLYGRPSGEQYF
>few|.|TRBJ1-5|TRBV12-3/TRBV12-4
TGTGCCAGCCCACCGGGGGCGGGGATTAGCAATCAGCCCCAGCATTTT
CASPPGAGISNQPQHF
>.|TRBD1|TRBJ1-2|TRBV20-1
TGCAGTGCAACCGGGACAGGGGACTTCGGCTACACCTTC
CSATGTGDFGYTF
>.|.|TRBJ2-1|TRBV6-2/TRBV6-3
TGTGCCAGCAGTCCCCCCGGATTTTGGAGGGAGTTCTTC
CASSPPGFWREFF
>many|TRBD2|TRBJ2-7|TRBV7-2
TGTGCCAGCAGCTCTAGCGGGGGCACCTACGAGCAGTACTTC
CASSSSGGTYEQYF
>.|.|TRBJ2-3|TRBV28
TGTGCCAGCAGTTTATGGGAGGAAGGGCATACGCAGTATTTT
CASSLWEEGHTQYF
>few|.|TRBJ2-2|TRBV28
TGTGCCAGCAGTTTATTAGTTGGCACCGGGGAGCTGTTTTTT
CASSLLVGTGELFF
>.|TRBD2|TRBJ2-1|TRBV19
TGTGCCAGTAGTATAAGGTCCGGGACTAGCGGGAGGGATGAGCAGTTCTTC
CASSIRSGTSGRDEQFF
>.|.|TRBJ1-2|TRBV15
TGTGCCACCAGCAGAGATCAAATATATGGCTACACCTTC
CATSRDQIYGYTF
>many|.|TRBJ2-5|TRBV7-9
TGTGCCAGCGCAGAGAGGGTGGGTGGAGAGACCCAGTACTTC
CASAERVGGETQYF
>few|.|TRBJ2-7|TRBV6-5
TGTGCCAGCAGTCGATCCGGTTACTACGAGCAGTACTTC
CASSRSGYYEQYF
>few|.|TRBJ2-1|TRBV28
TGTGCCAGCAGTTTACCTTCCGGGACTTATAATGAGCAGTTCTTC
CASSLPSGTYNEQFF
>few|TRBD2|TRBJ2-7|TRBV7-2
TGTGCCAGCAGCACATCACTAGCGGGAGAAGAGCAGTACTTC
CASSTSLAGEEQYF
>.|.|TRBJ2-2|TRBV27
TGTGCCAGCAGTTTCGGAAAAACCACCGGGGAGCTGTTTTTT
CASSFGKTTGELFF
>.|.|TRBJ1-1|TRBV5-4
TGTGCCAGCAGCTTGTGGGGGAGCACTGAAGCTTTCTTT
CASSLWGSTEAFF
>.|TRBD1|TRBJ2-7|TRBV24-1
TGTGCCACCAGTGATTCGACAGGGGGAGACGAGCAGTACTTC
CATSDSTGGDEQYF
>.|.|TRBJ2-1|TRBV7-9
TGTGCCAGCAGTCCCTCGTGGGGTATAGGGAATGAGCAGTTCTTC
CASSPSWGIGNEQFF
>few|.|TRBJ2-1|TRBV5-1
TGCGCCAGCAGCTTGTCAAGCGGGTGGGATGAGCAGTTCTTC
CASSLSSGWDEQFF
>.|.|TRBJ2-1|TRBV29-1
TGCAGCGTTGGGTATCGGGACGCCTCAGGACATGAGCAGTTCTTC
CSVGYRDASGHEQFF
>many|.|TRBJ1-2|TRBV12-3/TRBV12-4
TGTGCCAGCACTCCGACAGTCGTCGAGGGCTACACCTTC
CASTPTVVEGYTF
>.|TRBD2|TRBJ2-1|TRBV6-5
TGTGCCAGCATTCCCGGGACTAGCGCATATGGTGAGCAGTTCTTC
CASIPGTSAYGEQFF